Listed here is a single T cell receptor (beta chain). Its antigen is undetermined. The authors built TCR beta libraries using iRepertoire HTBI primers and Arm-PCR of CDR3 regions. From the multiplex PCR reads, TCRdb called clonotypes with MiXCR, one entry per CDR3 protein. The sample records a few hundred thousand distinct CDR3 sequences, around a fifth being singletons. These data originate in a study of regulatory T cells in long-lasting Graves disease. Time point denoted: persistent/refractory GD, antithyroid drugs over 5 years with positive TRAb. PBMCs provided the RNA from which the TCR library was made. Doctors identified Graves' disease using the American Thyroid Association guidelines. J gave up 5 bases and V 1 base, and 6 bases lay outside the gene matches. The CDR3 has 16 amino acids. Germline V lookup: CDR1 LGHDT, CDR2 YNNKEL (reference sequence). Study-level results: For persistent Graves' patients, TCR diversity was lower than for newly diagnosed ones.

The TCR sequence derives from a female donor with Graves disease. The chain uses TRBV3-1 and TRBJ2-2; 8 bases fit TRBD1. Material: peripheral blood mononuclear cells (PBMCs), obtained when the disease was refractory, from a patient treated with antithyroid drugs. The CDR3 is CASSQVRQGNTGELFF. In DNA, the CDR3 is TGTGCCAGCAGCCAAGTGAGACAGGGGAATACCGGGGAGCTGTTTTTT.